These 29 T cell receptor beta chains share one sample of origin, sequenced in a study of blood T cell repertoires in COVID-19. Here immunoSEQ multiplex PCR was the method, and the copy in TCRdb shows in-frame clones only, minus some. The table records nearly 400,000 clones, roughly nine tenths of them present only once. The material sequenced was PBMCs or T cells enriched from blood (not recorded which). The source is a woman between 25 and 40 years old who had recovered from COVID-19.

The CDR3 spells CASSTDRASKAQHF. The CDR3 coding sequence is TGTGCCAGCAGTACGGACAGGGCGAGTAAGGCCCAGCATTTT. This chain links TRBV2 with TRBJ1-5, with 8 bases fitting TRBD1. Trimming removed 5 bases from V and 11 bases from J; junction bases left unmatched: 11. The CDR3 runs 14 residues. Germline values: CDR1 SNHLY, CDR2 FYNNEI.

This chain uses TRBV18 with TRBJ1-1; maybe TRBD1 (6 bases). Deletions cut 4 bases from V and 1 base from J, with 16 bases between. Germline loops: CDR1 KGHSH, CDR2 LQKENI. This CDR3 is built from 16 residues. CDR3 region: CASSRLSQGANTEAFF. The CDR3 nucleotides read TGTGCCAGCTCACGTCTATCACAGGGAGCGAACACTGAAGCTTTCTTT.

The chain is built from TRBV30 and TRBJ1-2, with D uncertain. The CDR3 extends over 14 amino acids. Germline V gene data show CDR1 as GTSNPN and CDR2 as SVGIG (reference sequence). V lost 4 bases, J lost 0 bases, and 12 bases lay in between. The CDR3 is CAWNPMAANYGYTF. For the CDR3, the DNA is TGTGCCTGGAACCCAATGGCTGCTAACTATGGCTACACCTTC.

This chain connects TRBV21-1 to TRBJ2-7; the DNA was not used to check the table's D call, TRBD2. TRBV21-1 constitutes a pseudogene. The CDR3 is made up of 19 amino acids. Here the CDR3 reads CASSKGGGGIPFFSYEQYF. Here the CDR3 DNA reads TGTGCCAGCAGCAAAGGGGGGGGAGGTATCCCGTTTTTTTCCTACGAGCAGTACTTC.

This chain connects TRBV5-4 to TRBJ1-1; D unresolved. CDR1 and CDR2 from the germline V gene are SGHNT and YYREEE (reference sequence). This CDR3 has 15 amino acids. V gave up 1 base and J gave up 3 bases, with 13 bases separating them. For the CDR3, the DNA is TGTGCCAGCAGCTTGAGAAGGGAGAGGGACACTGAAGCTTTCTTT. Translation gives CASSLRRERDTEAFF.

In its sample, this clone was seen a few times. The chain has TRBV12-5 and TRBJ2-5, with D tentatively TRBD2 (6 bases). Trimming left V 6 bases short and J 4 bases short, with 12 bases between. This CDR3 contains 13 residues. The germline V gene has CDR1 LGHNT and CDR2 FRNRAP. The DNA for the CDR3 is TGTGCTAGTGGCCCTGCGGGGATAGAGACCCAGTACTTC. It codes for CASGPAGIETQYF.

The genes are TRBV7-2 and TRBJ1-6, with 8 positions matching TRBD1. Germline CDR1 and CDR2: SGHTA and FQGNSA. The CDR3 consists of 15 residues. The junction had 4 bases not matched to a gene; V was cut back by 1 base and J by 8 bases. The CDR3 nucleotides read TGTGCCAGCAGCTTAGGACAGGGGACTCATTCACCCCTCCACTTT. Amino acid sequence: CASSLGQGTHSPLHF. The full variable domain, its missing parts supplied by reference TRBV7-2 and TRBJ1-6, is GAGVSQSPSNKVTEKGKDVELRCDPISGHTALYWYRQSLGQGLEFLIYFQGNSAPDKSGLPSDRFSAERTGGSVSTLTIQRTQQEDSAVYLCASSLGQGTHSPLHFGNGTRLTVT.

The gene calls are TRBV11-3 and TRBJ1-1; D is undetermined. Germline V gene lookup returns CDR1 SGHNT and CDR2 YENEEA. This CDR3 comprises 14 residues. Trimming removed 3 bases from V and 1 base from J, with 9 bases in between. This CDR3 is CASSFSAGNTEAFF. CDR3 bases: TGTGCCAGCAGCTTTAGCGCCGGGAACACTGAAGCTTTCTTT.

This chain links TRBV24-1 with TRBJ1-4; 9 nucleotides line up with TRBD1. Germline CDR1 KGHDR, CDR2 SFDVKD. J gave up 5 bases and V 2 bases, and 2 bases lay outside the gene matches. CDR3 length equals 15 residues. The CDR3 DNA is TGTGCCACCAGTGATTCCGGGACAGGGAATGAAAAACTGTTTTTT. Encoded protein: CATSDSGTGNEKLFF.

V is TRBV24-1 and J is TRBJ2-3; D unclear. Looked up from germline, CDR1 is KGHDR and CDR2 is SFDVKD. The CDR3 covers 15 residues. Trimming pared 3 bases from V and 4 bases from J, leaving 13 bases between. CDR3 loop: CATSDRVNLPDTQYF. CDR3 nucleotides: TGTGCCACCAGTGATCGAGTTAATTTACCAGATACGCAGTATTTT.

This chain uses TRBV4-3 with TRBJ1-4; possible D gene TRBD1, 6 bases. Germline-derived CDR1 and CDR2 are LGHNA and YSLEER. This CDR3 contains 16 residues. The V gene lost 4 bases and the J gene lost 2 bases, with 14 bases spanning the gap. CDR3 in DNA: TGCGCCAGCAGCCTTTCTGGGGGCGCGACTAATGAAAAACTGTTTTTT. Translating it yields CASSLSGGATNEKLFF.

The chain combines TRBV7-2 with TRBJ1-2; TRBD1 matches 7 bases. J lost 8 bases, V lost 5 bases, and 8 bases had no gene match. This CDR3 spans 13 amino acids. Germline CDR1 SGHTA, CDR2 FQGNSA. CDR3 sequence: CASSPQGFGGYTF. For the CDR3, the DNA is TGTGCCAGCAGCCCACAGGGGTTCGGGGGCTACACCTTC.

The chain links TRBV9 to TRBJ1-1; a weak D match, TRBD1 (5 bases). The CDR3 is 14 amino acids. Germline V gene data show CDR1 as SGDLS and CDR2 as YYNGEE. Trimming removed 5 bases at V and 3 bases at J, with 14 bases between. In nucleotides, the CDR3 is TGTGCCAGCAGATTGGGCCGGGGGGACACTGAAGCTTTCTTT. It encodes CASRLGRGDTEAFF.

The genes are TRBV3-1 (or the pseudogene TRBV3-2) and TRBJ2-2, with 10 bases that match TRBD2. Germline CDR1 and CDR2: LGHDT and YNNKEL (reference sequence). V lost 1 base and J lost 6; bases outside the gene matches: 8. The length of the CDR3 is 17 residues. CDR3 in DNA: TGTGCCAGCAGCCAAGGCCGGAGAGCGGGAGGGTCCGGGGAGCTGTTTTTT. Protein: CASSQGRRAGGSGELFF.

The V call is TRBV5-1, the J call TRBJ1-2; 12 nucleotides agree with TRBD1. The CDR3 covers 16 residues. Per germline, CDR1 SGHRS and CDR2 YFSETQ. The V and J ends lost 3 bases and 7 bases, in that order; junction bases with no gene match: 10. CDR3 coding DNA: TGCGCCAGCAGCTCTACCCGGGGACAGGGGGCGCTTGGCTACACCTTC. This codes for CASSSTRGQGALGYTF.

V usage is TRBV28 and J usage is TRBJ2-1; TRBD2 matches 12 bases. Trimming cost V 6 bases and J 6 bases; bases outside gene matches: 6. There are 15 residues in the CDR3. CDR1 and CDR2 from the germline V gene are MDHEN and SYDVKM. This CDR3 is CASSPTSGRFNEQFF. The CDR3 DNA follows: TGTGCCAGCAGCCCTACTAGCGGGAGGTTCAATGAGCAGTTCTTC.

V usage is TRBV4-2 and J usage is TRBJ1-6; the D is unclear. The CDR3 totals 15 residues. The V gene lost 1 base and the J gene lost 0 bases, with 4 bases spanning the gap. Germline V gene data show CDR1 as LGHNA and CDR2 as YNFKEQ. CDR3 sequence (DNA): TGTGCCAGCAGCCAAGGGAGCTCCTATAATTCACCCCTCCACTTT. It specifies CASSQGSSYNSPLHF.

This clone was found a few times. J is TRBJ1-4 and V is TRBV9; D unresolved. The V gene lost 1 base and the J gene lost 7 bases, with 11 bases spanning the gap. CDR3 length: 14 residues. Germline V gives CDR1 SGDLS, CDR2 YYNGEE. The CDR3 protein is CASSVQGGVEKLFF. The CDR3 bases are TGTGCCAGCAGCGTACAAGGAGGAGTTGAAAAACTGTTTTTT.

The table lists this clone with a count of one. The rearrangement joins TRBV3-1 (or the pseudogene TRBV3-2) to TRBJ1-3; possibly TRBD1 for D (5 bases). Trimming pared 1 base from V and 4 bases from J, leaving 11 bases between. The CDR3 is 15 residues long. Germline-derived CDR1 and CDR2 are LGHDT and YNNKEL (reference sequence). The CDR3 here is CASSQAGRLGNTIYF. CDR3 sequence (DNA): TGTGCCAGCAGCCAAGCAGGGAGGTTGGGAAACACCATATATTTT.

This rearrangement joins TRBV5-8 to TRBJ1-2; TRBD1 matches 7 bases. The CDR3 runs to 16 residues. CDR1 is SGHTS, CDR2 YDEGEE, per germline. After removal of 1 base from V and 3 bases from J, the junction contained 9 bases not matched to a gene. CDR3 nucleotide sequence: TGTGCCAGCAGCTTGACCGTGGCCAGGGGGGACTATGGCTACACCTTC. It is translated as CASSLTVARGDYGYTF.

The chain is built from TRBV28 and TRBJ1-4; D not certain. There are 13 residues in the CDR3. The V and J ends lost 5 bases and 8 bases respectively, with 12 bases between them. Germline lookup yields CDR1 MDHEN and CDR2 SYDVKM. In DNA form, the CDR3 reads TGTGCCAGCAGTAAATTTGCAGTCGAAAAACTGTTTTTT. It codes for CASSKFAVEKLFF.

The chain combines TRBV27 with TRBJ1-3; TRBD1 matches at 8 bases. Germline assignment: CDR1 MNHEY and CDR2 SMNVEV (reference sequence). The CDR3 is 15 residues long. V gave up 0 bases and J gave up 7 bases; unmatched junction bases: 5. CDR3 protein: CASSLSWTGHNTIYF. CDR3 nucleotides: TGTGCCAGCAGTTTATCGTGGACAGGGCACAACACCATATATTTT.

The J gene is TRBJ1-6, the V gene TRBV5-1; D may be TRBD1 (6 bases). The CDR3 has 15 amino acids. The germline V gene encodes CDR1 SGHRS and CDR2 YFSETQ. Deletions cut 4 bases from V and 9 bases from J, with 17 bases between. The CDR3: CASSTSSGHLSPLHF. The CDR3 coding sequence is TGCGCCAGCAGCACGTCTTCGGGACACCTTTCACCCCTCCACTTT.

This chain joins TRBV27 and TRBJ1-2; D gene unclear. There are 16 residues in the CDR3. Looked up from germline, CDR1 is MNHEY and CDR2 is SMNVEV (reference sequence). The V end lost 5 bases, the J end lost 8 bases, and 24 bases lay between the germline ends. The DNA for the CDR3 is TGTGCCAGCAGTCCCTTGGTTGAGGGCCCACCGAGGGGCTACACCTTC. Protein: CASSPLVEGPPRGYTF.

This chain connects TRBV2 to TRBJ2-1; D is ambiguous. The CDR3 covers 14 residues. The germline V gene has CDR1 SNHLY and CDR2 FYNNEI. V dropped 1 base and J dropped 5 bases, with 9 bases sitting between them. DNA of the CDR3: TGTGCCAGCAGTGAAGATTCCCCCAACAATGAGCAGTTCTTC. The encoded protein is CASSEDSPNNEQFF.

V and J are TRBV23-1 and TRBJ1-5, with a tentative D call TRBD1 (5 bases). TRBV23-1 is flagged as an ORF with uncertain function. The CDR3 length is 16 residues. V was pared by 7 bases and J by 0 bases, with 16 bases between. The CDR3 sequence is CASIHPPGDSNQPQHF. In nucleotides, the CDR3 is TGCGCCAGCATCCACCCCCCGGGGGATAGCAATCAGCCCCAGCATTTT.

This clone has more than one count but fewer than ten. The chain links TRBV18 to TRBJ1-2, with D unclear. V was cut by 2 bases and J by 8 bases, with 15 bases left in between. The CDR3 sequence is 14 residues long. Germline CDR1 is KGHSH and CDR2 is LQKENI. The CDR3 spells CASSPEATPWGYTF. Here the CDR3 DNA reads TGTGCCAGCTCACCAGAGGCAACTCCTTGGGGCTACACCTTC.

V is TRBV5-8 and J is TRBJ1-2; 7 bases line up with TRBD1. Germline V CDR1 and CDR2: SGHTS, YDEGEE. The CDR3 has 16 residues. The trim removed 0 bases at V and 3 bases at J, leaving 8 bases unmatched. CDR3 bases: TGTGCCAGCAGCTTGGGGGGACCAGGGGGTCACTATGGCTACACCTTC. Protein sequence: CASSLGGPGGHYGYTF.

This clone was counted between two and nine times. The CDR3 is CASTRDSLGQPQHF. In DNA, the CDR3 is TGTGCCAGTACCAGGGACAGCTTGGGGCAGCCCCAGCATTTT. J is TRBJ1-5 and V is TRBV19, with 7 bases lining up with TRBD1. V trimming: 7 bases; J trimming: 7 bases; junction bases outside the gene matches: 10. Germline V lookup: CDR1 LNHDA, CDR2 SQIVND (reference sequence). The CDR3 length is 14 residues.